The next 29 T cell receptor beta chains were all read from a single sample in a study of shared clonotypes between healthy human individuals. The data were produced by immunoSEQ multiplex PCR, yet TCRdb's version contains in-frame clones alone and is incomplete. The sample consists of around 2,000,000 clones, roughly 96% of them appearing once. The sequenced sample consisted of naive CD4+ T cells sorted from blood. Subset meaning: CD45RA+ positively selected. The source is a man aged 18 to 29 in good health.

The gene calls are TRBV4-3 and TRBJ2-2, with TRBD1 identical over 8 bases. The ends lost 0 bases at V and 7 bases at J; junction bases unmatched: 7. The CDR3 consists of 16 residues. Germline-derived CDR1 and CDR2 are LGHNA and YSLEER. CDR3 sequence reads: CASSQERGTGGGELFF. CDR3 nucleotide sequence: TGCGCCAGCAGCCAAGAACGGGGGACAGGCGGCGGGGAGCTGTTTTTT.

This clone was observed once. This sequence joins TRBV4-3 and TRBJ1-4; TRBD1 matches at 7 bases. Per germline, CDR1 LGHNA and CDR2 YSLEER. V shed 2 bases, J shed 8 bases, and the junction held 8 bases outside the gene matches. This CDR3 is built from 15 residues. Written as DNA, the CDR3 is TGCGCCAGCAGCCAACCCGACAGGGACGAAGAAAAACTGTTTTTT. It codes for CASSQPDRDEEKLFF.

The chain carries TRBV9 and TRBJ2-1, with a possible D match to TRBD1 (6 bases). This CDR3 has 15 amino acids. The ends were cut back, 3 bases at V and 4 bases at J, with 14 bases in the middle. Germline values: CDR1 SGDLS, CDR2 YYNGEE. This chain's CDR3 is CASSADSPLYNEQFF. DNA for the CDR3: TGTGCCAGCAGCGCGGACAGTCCCTTGTACAATGAGCAGTTCTTC.

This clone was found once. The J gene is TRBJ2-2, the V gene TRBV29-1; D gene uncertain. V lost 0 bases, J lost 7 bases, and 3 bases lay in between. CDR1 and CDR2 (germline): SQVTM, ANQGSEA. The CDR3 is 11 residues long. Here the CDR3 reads CSVEDYGELFF. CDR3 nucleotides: TGCAGCGTTGAAGATTACGGGGAGCTGTTTTTT.

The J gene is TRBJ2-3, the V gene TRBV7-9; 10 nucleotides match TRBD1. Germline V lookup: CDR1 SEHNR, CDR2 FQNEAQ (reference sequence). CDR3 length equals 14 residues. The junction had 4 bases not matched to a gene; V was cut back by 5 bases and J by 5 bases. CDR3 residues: CASSPGQGIDTQYF. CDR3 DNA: TGTGCCAGCAGCCCGGGACAGGGGATAGATACGCAGTATTTT.

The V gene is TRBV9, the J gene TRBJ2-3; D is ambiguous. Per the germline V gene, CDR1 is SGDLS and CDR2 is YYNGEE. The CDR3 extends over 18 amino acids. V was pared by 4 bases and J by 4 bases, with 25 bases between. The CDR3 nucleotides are TGTGCCAGCAGCCCCCAGGACGCCTTCAACGTCGGATCAGATACGCAGTATTTT. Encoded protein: CASSPQDAFNVGSDTQYF.

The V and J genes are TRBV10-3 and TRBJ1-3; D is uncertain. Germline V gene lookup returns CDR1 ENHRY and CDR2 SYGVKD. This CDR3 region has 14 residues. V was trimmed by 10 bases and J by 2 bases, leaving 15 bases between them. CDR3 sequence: CATRRQTTGNTIYF. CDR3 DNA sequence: TGTGCCACCAGAAGGCAAACCACTGGAAACACCATATATTTT.

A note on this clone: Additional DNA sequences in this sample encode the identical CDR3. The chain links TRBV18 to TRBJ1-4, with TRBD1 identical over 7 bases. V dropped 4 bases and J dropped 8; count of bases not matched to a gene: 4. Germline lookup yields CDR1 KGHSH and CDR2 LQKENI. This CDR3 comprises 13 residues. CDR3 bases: TGTGCCAGCTCACAGGGGGCGGAAGAAAAACTGTTTTTT. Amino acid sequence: CASSQGAEEKLFF. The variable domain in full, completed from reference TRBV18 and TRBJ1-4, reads NAGVMQNPRHLVRRRGQEARLRCSPMKGHSHVYWYRQLPEEGLKFMVYLQKENIIDESGMPKERFSAEFPKEGPSILRIQQVVRGDSAAYFCASSQGAEEKLFFGSGTQLSVL.

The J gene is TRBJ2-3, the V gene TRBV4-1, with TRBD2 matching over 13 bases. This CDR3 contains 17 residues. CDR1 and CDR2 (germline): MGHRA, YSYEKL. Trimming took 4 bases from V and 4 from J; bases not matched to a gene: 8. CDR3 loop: CASSPSTSGGASDTQYF. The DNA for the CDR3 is TGCGCCAGCAGCCCCTCCACTAGCGGGGGGGCATCAGATACGCAGTATTTT.

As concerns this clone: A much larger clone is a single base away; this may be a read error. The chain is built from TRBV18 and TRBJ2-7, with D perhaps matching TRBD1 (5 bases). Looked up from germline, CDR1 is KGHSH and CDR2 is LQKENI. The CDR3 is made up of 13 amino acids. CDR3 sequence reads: CASSSTVSYEQCF. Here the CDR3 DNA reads TGTGCCAGCTCATCGACAGTCTCCTACGAGCAGTGCTTC.

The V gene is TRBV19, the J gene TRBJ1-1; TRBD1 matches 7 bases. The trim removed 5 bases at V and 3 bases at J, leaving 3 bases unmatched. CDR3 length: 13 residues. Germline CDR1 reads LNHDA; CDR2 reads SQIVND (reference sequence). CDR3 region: CASSAGQYTEAFF. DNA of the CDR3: TGTGCCAGTAGTGCGGGACAGTACACTGAAGCTTTCTTT.

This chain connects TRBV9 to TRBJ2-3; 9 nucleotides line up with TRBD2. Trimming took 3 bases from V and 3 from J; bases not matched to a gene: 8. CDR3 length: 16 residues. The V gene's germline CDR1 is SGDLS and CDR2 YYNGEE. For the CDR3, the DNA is TGTGCCAGCAGCGCGATACGACTAGCGGTAACAGATACGCAGTATTTT. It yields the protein CASSAIRLAVTDTQYF.

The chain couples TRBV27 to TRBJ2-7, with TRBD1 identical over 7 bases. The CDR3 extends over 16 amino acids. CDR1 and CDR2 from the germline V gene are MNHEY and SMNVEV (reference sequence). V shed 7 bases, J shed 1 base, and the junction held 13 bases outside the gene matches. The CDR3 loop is CASTTLGGDLSYEQYF. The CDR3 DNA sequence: TGTGCCAGCACCACATTAGGGGGCGATTTATCCTACGAGCAGTACTTC.

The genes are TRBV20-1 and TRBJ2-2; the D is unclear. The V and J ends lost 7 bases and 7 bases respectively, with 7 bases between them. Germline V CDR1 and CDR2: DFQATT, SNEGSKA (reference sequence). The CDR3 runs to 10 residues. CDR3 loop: CSDPGGELFF. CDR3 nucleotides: TGCAGTGACCCGGGCGGGGAGCTGTTTTTT.

The CDR3 region is CASSPDWDRGIGETQYF. CDR3 nucleotide sequence: TGTGCCAGCTCACCGGATTGGGACAGGGGTATAGGAGAGACCCAGTACTTC. The chain is built from TRBV18 and TRBJ2-5; 10 bases match TRBD1. The germline V gene encodes CDR1 KGHSH and CDR2 LQKENI. V was pared by 3 bases and J by 4 bases, with 11 bases of the junction left unmatched. The CDR3 spans 17 residues.

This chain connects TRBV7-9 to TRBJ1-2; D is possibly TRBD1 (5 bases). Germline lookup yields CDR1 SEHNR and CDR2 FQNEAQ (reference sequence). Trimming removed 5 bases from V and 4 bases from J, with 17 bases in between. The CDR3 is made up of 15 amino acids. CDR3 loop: CASSPRAGNGYGYTF. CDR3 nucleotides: TGTGCCAGCAGCCCCCGGGCAGGGAACGGCTATGGCTACACCTTC. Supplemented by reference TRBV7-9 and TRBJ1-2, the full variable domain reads DTGVSQNPRHKITKRGQNVTFRCDPISEHNRLYWYRQTLGQGPEFLTYFQNEAQLEKSRLLSDRFSAERPKGSFSTLEIQRTEQGDSAMYLCASSPRAGNGYGYTFGSGTRLTVV.

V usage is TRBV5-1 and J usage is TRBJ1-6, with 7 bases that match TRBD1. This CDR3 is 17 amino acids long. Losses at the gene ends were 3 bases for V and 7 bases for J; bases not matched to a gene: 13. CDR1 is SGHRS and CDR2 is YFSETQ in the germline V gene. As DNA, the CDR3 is TGCGCCAGCAGCTGGGGGGACAGCCAGTTAGGGAATTCACCCCTCCACTTT. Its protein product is CASSWGDSQLGNSPLHF.

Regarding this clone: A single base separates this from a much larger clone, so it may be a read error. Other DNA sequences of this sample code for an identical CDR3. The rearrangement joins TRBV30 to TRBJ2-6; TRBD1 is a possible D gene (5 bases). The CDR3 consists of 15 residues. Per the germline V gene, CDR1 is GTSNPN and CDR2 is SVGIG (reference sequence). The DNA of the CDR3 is TGTGCCTGGAGCGTCTTCGGCTCTGGGGCCAACGTTCTGACTTTC. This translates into CAWSVFGSGANVLTF.

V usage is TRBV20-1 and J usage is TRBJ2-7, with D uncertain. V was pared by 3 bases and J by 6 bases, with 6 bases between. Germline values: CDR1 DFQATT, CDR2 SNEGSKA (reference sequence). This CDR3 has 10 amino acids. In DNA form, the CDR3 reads TGCAGTGCTAGCTCTGGCGAGCAGTACTTC. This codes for CSASSGEQYF.

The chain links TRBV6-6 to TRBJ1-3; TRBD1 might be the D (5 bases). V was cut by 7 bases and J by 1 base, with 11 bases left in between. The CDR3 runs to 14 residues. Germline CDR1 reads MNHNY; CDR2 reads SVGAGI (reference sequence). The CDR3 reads CASIPEGSGNTIYF. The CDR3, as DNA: TGTGCCAGCATCCCTGAGGGGTCTGGAAACACCATATATTTT.

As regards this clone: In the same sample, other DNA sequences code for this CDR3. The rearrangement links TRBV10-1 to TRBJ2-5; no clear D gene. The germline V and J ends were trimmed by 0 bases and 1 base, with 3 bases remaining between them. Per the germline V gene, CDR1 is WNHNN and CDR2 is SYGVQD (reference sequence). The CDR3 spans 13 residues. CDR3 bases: TGCGCCAGCAGTGAGTCAGGCCAAGAGACCCAGTACTTC. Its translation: CASSESGQETQYF.

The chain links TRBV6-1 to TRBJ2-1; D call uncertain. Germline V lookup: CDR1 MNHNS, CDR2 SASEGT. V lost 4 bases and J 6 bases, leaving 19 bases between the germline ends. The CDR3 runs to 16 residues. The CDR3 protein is CASSAHPLSISNEQFF. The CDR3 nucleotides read TGTGCCAGCAGTGCCCACCCACTTTCTATCTCCAATGAGCAGTTCTTC.

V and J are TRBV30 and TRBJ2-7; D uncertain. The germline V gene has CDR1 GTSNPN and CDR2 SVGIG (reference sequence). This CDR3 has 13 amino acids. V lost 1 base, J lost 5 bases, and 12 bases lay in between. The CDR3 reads CAWSGLGPHEQYF. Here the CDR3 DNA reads TGTGCCTGGAGTGGCCTCGGGCCCCACGAGCAGTACTTC.

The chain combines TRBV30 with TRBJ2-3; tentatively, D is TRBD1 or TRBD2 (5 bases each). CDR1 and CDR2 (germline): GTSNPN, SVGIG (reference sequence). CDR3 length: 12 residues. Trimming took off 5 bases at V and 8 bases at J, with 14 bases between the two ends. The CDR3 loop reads CAWGAEGSTQYF. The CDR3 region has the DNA TGTGCCTGGGGGGCCGAGGGGAGTACGCAGTATTTT.

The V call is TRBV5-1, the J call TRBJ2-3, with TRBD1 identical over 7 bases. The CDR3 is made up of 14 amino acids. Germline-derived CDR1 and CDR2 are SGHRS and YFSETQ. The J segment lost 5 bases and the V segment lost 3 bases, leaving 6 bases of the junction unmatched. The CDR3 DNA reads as TGCGCCAGCAGCTCCGGGACAGTAAGAGATACGCAGTATTTT. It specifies CASSSGTVRDTQYF.

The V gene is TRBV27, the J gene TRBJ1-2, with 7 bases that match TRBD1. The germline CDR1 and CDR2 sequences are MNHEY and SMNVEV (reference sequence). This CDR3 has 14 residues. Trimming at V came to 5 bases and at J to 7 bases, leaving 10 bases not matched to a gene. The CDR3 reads CASSTSRQGGGYTF. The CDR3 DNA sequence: TGTGCCAGCAGTACCTCCCGACAGGGAGGTGGCTACACCTTC.

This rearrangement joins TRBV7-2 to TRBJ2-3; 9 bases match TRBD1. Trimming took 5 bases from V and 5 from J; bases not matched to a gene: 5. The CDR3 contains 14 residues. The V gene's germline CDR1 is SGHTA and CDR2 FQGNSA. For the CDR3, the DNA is TGTGCCAGCAGCCGGGACAGGGTCGGAGATACGCAGTATTTT. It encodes CASSRDRVGDTQYF. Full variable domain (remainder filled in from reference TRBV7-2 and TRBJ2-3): GAGVSQSPSNKVTEKGKDVELRCDPISGHTALYWYRQSLGQGLEFLIYFQGNSAPDKSGLPSDRFSAERTGGSVSTLTIQRTQQEDSAVYLCASSRDRVGDTQYFGPGTRLTVL.

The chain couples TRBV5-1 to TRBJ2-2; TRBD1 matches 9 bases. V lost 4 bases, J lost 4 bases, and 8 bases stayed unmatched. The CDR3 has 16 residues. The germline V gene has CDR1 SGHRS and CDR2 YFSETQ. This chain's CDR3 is CASSPGQGYGTGELFF. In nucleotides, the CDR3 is TGCGCCAGCAGCCCGGGACAGGGATATGGCACCGGGGAGCTGTTTTTT.

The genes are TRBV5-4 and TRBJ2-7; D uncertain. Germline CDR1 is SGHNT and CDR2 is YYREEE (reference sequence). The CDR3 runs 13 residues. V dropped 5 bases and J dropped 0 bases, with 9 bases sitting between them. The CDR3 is CASRDVRSYEQYF. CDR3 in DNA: TGTGCCAGCAGGGACGTCCGCTCCTACGAGCAGTACTTC.